This record looks at one T cell receptor (beta chain) sequence and its context. The V gene's germline CDR1 is MNHEY and CDR2 SMNVEV (reference sequence). The trim removed 3 bases at V and 2 bases at J, leaving 10 bases unmatched. This CDR3 is built from 17 residues. In the source study's methods: Researchers report that nucleated cell counts were estimated from reference gene primer amplification. Libraries were prepared by immunoSEQ multiplex PCR; TCRdb keeps only in-frame clonotypes and omits some of them. V and J calls and clone size follow that table, whereas D and trimming were derived from the DNA. The sample contains fewer than 300,000 clones, roughly 87% of which appear only once. The data were obtained in a study of blood T cell repertoires in COVID-19. Across the study: Acute and convalescent COVID-19 samples came from the United States, Italy and Spain. T cells, B-cell-depleted T cells, or PBMCs supplied cDNA or gDNA.

The V gene is TRBV27, the J gene TRBJ1-5; 7 bases agree with TRBD1. The sequenced sample was peripheral blood. The TCR was taken from a human donor in a cohort sampled during active COVID-19. The CDR3 region has the DNA TGTGCCAGCAGTTTGGGAAGGGACAGAGTCCGCAATCAGCCCCAGCATTTT. As protein: CASSLGRDRVRNQPQHF.